This T cell receptor beta chain was profiled in a study of T cell responses to AZD1222 COVID-19 vaccine. Looking at the study overall: Second doses were pooled across both intervals (about 4 or about 12 weeks).

Whole-study results and caveats: The peak T cell response came first, and repertoires were sampled only after it. There were mostly white British donors and more females than males, and clonal diversity was possibly underestimated. Reportedly, close to half of spike-specific TCRs are directed against unmutated variant regions.

Trimming cost V 5 bases and J 8 bases, with 10 bases left between them. The CDR3 is made up of 12 amino acids. Germline V CDR1 and CDR2: WNHNN, SYGVQD (reference sequence). Profiling relied on immunoSEQ multiplex PCR, and the TCRdb table lists in-frame clones only, not all of them. The sample lists some 180,000 clones; approximately 92% were seen once. Regarding this clone: Its antigen is undetermined.

The chain is built from TRBV10-1 and TRBJ2-1; no reliable D call. This sample comprised peripheral blood, obtained on day 0 of AZD1222 vaccination. The receptor's source is an adult in good health. DNA of the CDR3: TGCGCCAGCAGTCAAAGACGGGATGAGCAGTTCTTC. It yields the protein CASSQRRDEQFF.